The 17 T cell receptor beta chains presented below share a single source sample, sequenced in a study of regulatory T cells in long-lasting Graves disease. Time point of the sample: persistent/refractory GD, antithyroid drugs over 5 years with positive TRAb. RNA from PBMCs was the source of the TCR library. Arm-PCR of CDR3 regions and iRepertoire HTBI primers were the basis on which TCR beta libraries were built. TCRdb processed the multiplex PCR reads anew with MiXCR; each CDR3 protein has one entry. In the table there are roughly 450,000 distinct CDR3 sequences, about a quarter of which are singletons. Sequenced here: peripheral blood mononuclear cells (PBMCs), sampled when the disease was refractory, from a patient treated with antithyroid drugs. These receptors all stem from a female donor with Graves disease.

This clonotype was seen a few times. The J gene is TRBJ2-6, the V gene TRBV6-1; 9 positions agree with TRBD1. This CDR3 is 15 amino acids long. V lost 5 bases to trimming and J lost 5 bases; unmatched junction nucleotides: 4. Germline-derived CDR1 and CDR2 are MNHNS and SASEGT. The CDR3 sequence: CASSTTGGRANVLTF. Written as DNA, the CDR3 is TGTGCCAGCAGTACCACAGGGGGCAGGGCCAACGTCCTGACTTTC.

The rearrangement uses TRBV25-1 and TRBJ2-7; D is ambiguous. The CDR3 runs to 12 residues. V was cut by 4 bases and J by 5 bases, with 9 bases left in between. Germline CDR1 MGHDK, CDR2 SYGVNS. The CDR3 sequence: CASSAGFDEQYF. For the CDR3, the DNA is TGTGCCAGCAGTGCTGGGTTCGACGAGCAGTACTTC.

This chain connects TRBV5-4 to TRBJ2-5; 7 nucleotides match TRBD2. Trimming cost V 4 bases and J 4 bases; bases outside gene matches: 10. The CDR3 covers 15 residues. Germline loops: CDR1 SGHNT, CDR2 YYREEE (reference sequence). This CDR3 is CASSGGRGVRETQYF. The CDR3 DNA is TGTGCCAGCAGCGGCGGACGGGGGGTAAGAGAGACCCAGTACTTC. The whole variable domain, remainder taken from reference TRBV5-4 and TRBJ2-5, is ETGVTQSPTHLIKTRGQQVTLRCSSQSGHNTVSWYQQALGQGPQFIFQYYREEENGRGNFPPRFSGLQFPNYSSELNVNALELDDSALYLCASSGGRGVRETQYFGPGTRLLVL.

This clonotype was seen repeatedly, ten times or more. This chain uses TRBV28 with TRBJ1-2, with 11 bases identical to TRBD1. The CDR3 has 17 amino acids. Germline V gene lookup returns CDR1 MDHEN and CDR2 SYDVKM. V lost 5 bases, J lost 3 bases, and 11 bases stayed unmatched. CDR3 sequence (DNA): TGTGCCAGCAGTGGGGGACAGGGGGTCCCAGAGGACTATGGCTACACCTTC. Translation gives CASSGGQGVPEDYGYTF.

This clonotype came up a few times. The CDR3 nucleotides are TGTGCCAGCAGCGTAGAAGCGGACCTCTCTGGAAACACCATATATTTT. Translation: CASSVEADLSGNTIYF. This chain joins TRBV9 and TRBJ1-3; unclear D gene. V shed 0 bases and J shed 0 bases, with 10 bases lying between them. This CDR3 contains 16 residues. Germline CDR1 SGDLS, CDR2 YYNGEE.

This clonotype was counted between two and nine times. The chain recombines TRBV12-3 or TRBV12-4 with TRBJ2-2, with 7 positions matching TRBD1. The length of the CDR3 is 16 residues. The V and J ends lost 6 bases and 0 bases, in that order; junction bases with no gene match: 7. DNA of the CDR3: TGTGCCAGCAGCAGGGCCGGGACAGCGAACACCGGGGAGCTGTTTTTT. Translation: CASSRAGTANTGELFF.

In its sample, this clonotype was seen many times. V gene TRBV5-5 combines with J gene TRBJ1-4; TRBD1 matches at 9 bases. There are 16 residues in the CDR3. Germline CDR1 reads SGHKS; CDR2 reads YYEKEE (reference sequence). The V gene end was trimmed by 7 bases and the J gene end by 8 bases; junction bases not matched to a gene: 15. CDR3 amino acids: CASSASPGQGEEKLFF. CDR3 coding DNA: TGTGCCAGCTCAGCTTCTCCGGGACAGGGCGAAGAAAAACTGTTTTTT.

The chain has TRBV27 and TRBJ1-6; the D gene is possibly TRBD1 (5 bases). The CDR3 is 14 residues long. Trimming cost V 2 bases and J 8 bases, with 10 bases left between them. The germline gives CDR1 MNHEY, CDR2 SMNVEV (reference sequence). The CDR3 nucleotides are TGTGCCAGCAGTTTAATGGGACCGGATTCACCCCTCCACTTT. Translation: CASSLMGPDSPLHF.

This clonotype has a handful of counts. The chain uses TRBV6-8 and TRBJ1-5; no definite D call. This CDR3 has 11 amino acids. The V gene lost 8 bases and the J gene lost 10 bases, with 12 bases spanning the gap. Germline-derived CDR1 and CDR2 are MNHGY and SAAAGT. The DNA of the CDR3 is TGTGCCAGCGATGATTTAAGACCCCAGCATTTT. Translated, it gives CASDDLRPQHF.

The gene calls are TRBV3-1 and TRBJ1-2; TRBD1 is a possible D gene (6 bases). The CDR3 spans 16 residues. The germline V gene encodes CDR1 LGHDT and CDR2 YNNKEL (reference sequence). The V end was cut by 2 bases, the J end by 4 bases, with 17 bases between. The CDR3 reads CASSQLTGQGFYGYTF. CDR3 nucleotides: TGTGCCAGCAGCCAACTTACGGGACAAGGGTTCTATGGCTACACCTTC.

This clonotype has only one observation. The junction differs from germline at one of its ends, possibly a read error. The chain couples TRBV28 to TRBJ1-2; 8 bases map to TRBD1. Germline V gives CDR1 MDHEN, CDR2 SYDVKM. This CDR3 comprises 14 residues. CDR3: CASSPQQGDYGYIF. The CDR3 DNA sequence: TGTGCCAGCAGCCCCCAACAGGGGGACTATGGCTACATCTTC.

The chain has TRBV7-2 and TRBJ2-4, with D unresolved. This CDR3 is built from 15 residues. CDR1 SGHTA and CDR2 FQGNSA come from the germline V gene. The V end lost 3 bases, the J end lost 0 bases, and 9 bases lay between the germline ends. CDR3 in amino acids: CASSLLGRAKNIQYF. The CDR3 bases are TGTGCCAGCAGCTTGCTAGGTAGAGCCAAAAACATTCAGTACTTC.

The V gene is TRBV6-9, the J gene TRBJ1-1; 10 bases match TRBD1. The trim removed 3 bases at V and 6 bases at J, leaving 4 bases unmatched. This CDR3 has 14 amino acids. Germline V gives CDR1 MNHGY, CDR2 SVAAGI. As DNA, the CDR3 is TGTGCCAGCAGTTACCGGACAGGGGGTCCTGAAGCTTTCTTT. Amino acid sequence: CASSYRTGGPEAFF.

V gene TRBV27 combines with J gene TRBJ2-2; 10 positions agree with TRBD1. CDR3 length: 16 amino acids. V gave up 5 bases and J gave up 6 bases; unmatched junction bases: 9. CDR1 MNHEY and CDR2 SMNVEV come from the germline V gene (reference sequence). In DNA form, the CDR3 reads TGTGCCAGCAGTATAAGACAGGGGGCTTTATCCGGGGAGCTGTTTTTT. It encodes CASSIRQGALSGELFF.

This clonotype has only a few counts. This rearrangement joins TRBV6-1 to TRBJ1-5; 7 positions agree with TRBD1. V lost 6 bases and J lost 5; bases outside the gene matches: 16. CDR1 is MNHNS and CDR2 is SASEGT in the germline V gene. The CDR3 runs to 17 residues. The CDR3 here is CASRLTGARYRYQPQHF. CDR3 DNA sequence: TGTGCCAGCAGACTTACAGGGGCCCGTTACAGATATCAGCCCCAGCATTTT.

This chain connects TRBV12-3 or TRBV12-4 to TRBJ1-1; D possibly corresponds to TRBD1 (5 bases). Trimming shortened V by 6 bases and J by 5 bases, and 13 bases separated the two germline ends. The CDR3 runs 13 residues. The CDR3 protein is CASRQARLTEAFF. CDR3 DNA sequence: TGTGCCAGCAGACAGGCTCGACTGACTGAAGCTTTCTTT.

As for this clonotype: A much larger clone lies a single base off, so this may be a read error. The rearrangement joins TRBV28 to TRBJ2-5; no reliable D call. The CDR3 totals 12 residues. Germline V lookup: CDR1 MDHEN, CDR2 SYDVKM. CDR3 residues: CASSPDQGTQYF. CDR3 coding DNA: TGTGCCAGCAGCCCAGACCAAGGGACCCAGTACTTC.